The 12 T cell receptor beta chains given below trace back to one sample, sequenced in a study of cytomegalovirus exposure and HLA in healthy donors (dated by TCRdb to 2016 to 2017). The receptor library was made with the immunoSEQ multiplex PCR assay. The multiplex PCR relied on a mix of 60 forward primers for TCR Vbeta segments and 13 reverse primers for TCR Jbeta segments. As stored in TCRdb, this immuneACCESS dataset retains in-frame rearrangements with V and J assigned. A fraction of the clones does not appear; measured against another copy, unresolved V genes explain less than half of the discrepancy, and the remainder lacks a known reason. This sample has about 160,000 clones in its table, and around two thirds of those were observed once. The ten largest clonotypes hold under 2% of the sample. The material sequenced was PBMCs. The receptors were gathered from a woman younger than 30 in good health and CMV-seronegative.

The chain recombines TRBV4-3 with TRBJ2-7; D unclear. Germline lookup yields CDR1 LGHNA and CDR2 YSLEER. The CDR3 is made up of 15 amino acids. Trimming cost V 0 bases and J 4 bases, with 13 bases left between them. CDR3 bases: TGCGCCAGCAGCCAAGATATCGGGTTCATTTACGAGCAGTACTTC. It is translated as CASSQDIGFIYEQYF.

The chain employs TRBV7-9 and TRBJ1-2; TRBD1 aligns across 9 bases. V shed 5 bases and J 1 base; nucleotides not matched to a gene: 11. CDR3 length: 17 amino acids. Germline V lookup: CDR1 SEHNR, CDR2 FQNEAQ (reference sequence). The CDR3 sequence: CASSRGTGRQFNYGYTF. The CDR3 DNA follows: TGTGCCAGCAGCCGAGGGACAGGGCGACAGTTTAACTATGGCTACACCTTC.

The gene calls are TRBV4-1 and TRBJ2-5; no reliable D call. The CDR3 length is 13 residues. V was pared by 3 bases and J by 2 bases, with 7 bases between. From germline, CDR1 is MGHRA and CDR2 YSYEKL. CDR3 in amino acids: CASSQGKQETQYF. The CDR3 nucleotides are TGCGCCAGCAGCCAGGGCAAACAAGAGACCCAGTACTTC.

This clone has more than one count but fewer than ten. The chain employs TRBV7-7 and TRBJ2-1; 9 bases align to TRBD2. V lost 0 bases to trimming and J lost 4 bases; unmatched junction nucleotides: 4. The CDR3 loop spans 16 amino acids. Looked up from germline, CDR1 is SSHAT and CDR2 is FNYEAQ (reference sequence). CDR3: CASSLALAGPYNEQFF. CDR3 nucleotides: TGTGCCAGCAGCTTAGCCCTAGCGGGGCCATACAATGAGCAGTTCTTC. The entire variable domain, with the rest obtained from reference TRBV7-7 and TRBJ2-1, is as follows: GAGVSQSPRYKVTKRGQDVTLRCDPISSHATLYWYQQALGQGPEFLTYFNYEAQPDKSGLPSDRFSAERPEGSISTLTIQRTEQRDSAMYRCASSLALAGPYNEQFFGPGTRLTVL.

The chain joins TRBV7-2 to TRBJ1-4; D perhaps matches TRBD1 (5 bases). This CDR3 comprises 16 residues. Germline lookup yields CDR1 SGHTA and CDR2 FQGNSA. The V end lost 3 bases, the J end lost 4 bases, and 15 bases lay between the germline ends. The CDR3 nucleotides are TGTGCCAGCAGCTTGGGTCCGACGGGGGATAATGAAAAACTGTTTTTT. It encodes CASSLGPTGDNEKLFF.

The chain couples TRBV29-1 to TRBJ2-1, with 7 bases that match TRBD1. J lost 7 bases, V lost 3 bases, and 9 bases had no gene match. The CDR3 covers 14 residues. Germline assignment: CDR1 SQVTM and CDR2 ANQGSEA. Written as DNA, the CDR3 is TGCAGCGTTGACGGCAGGGGGAAGGGGAATGAGCAGTTCTTC. This sequence encodes CSVDGRGKGNEQFF.

The chain carries TRBV28 and TRBJ1-5, with D tentatively TRBD1 (6 bases). With 3 bases removed from V and 0 bases from J, the gap between germline ends came to 18 bases. From germline, CDR1 is MDHEN and CDR2 SYDVKM. This CDR3 region has 18 residues. The CDR3 DNA reads as TGTGCCAGCAGTTTTGGGGGCGTATTAGATTATAGCAATCAGCCCCAGCATTTT. As protein: CASSFGGVLDYSNQPQHF.

A remark on this clone: An end of the junction does not agree with germline; a read error may underlie this. The rearrangement joins TRBV2 to TRBJ2-6, with a possible D match to TRBD1 (5 bases). The CDR3 length is 14 residues. The germline V gene has CDR1 SNHLY and CDR2 FYNNEI. The CDR3 reads CASTRLSGANGLTF. CDR3 DNA sequence: TGTGCCAGCACTCGCCTCTCTGGGGCCAACGGCCTGACTTTC.

The chain employs TRBV5-1 and TRBJ2-3; 7 bases are shared with TRBD1. CDR3 length: 16 amino acids. Unmatched junction bases numbered 11, after V lost 4 bases and J lost 3 bases. From germline, CDR1 is SGHRS and CDR2 YFSETQ. The CDR3 nucleotides read TGCGCCAGCAGCCTTTCCGGGACAGCATCTACAGATACGCAGTATTTT. This encodes CASSLSGTASTDTQYF.

CDR3 in DNA: TGTGCCAGCAGCCAAGGGGATCGTCATGAAAAACTGTTTTTT. Translated, it gives CASSQGDRHEKLFF. This chain uses TRBV7-9 with TRBJ1-4; D might be TRBD1 (5 bases). Deletions cut 5 bases from V and 6 bases from J, with 13 bases between. The CDR3 contains 14 residues. Germline lookup yields CDR1 SEHNR and CDR2 FQNEAQ (reference sequence).

This clone was observed a single time. The chain combines TRBV2 with TRBJ1-4, with 7 bases lining up with TRBD1. Per germline, CDR1 SNHLY and CDR2 FYNNEI. The V segment lost 8 bases and the J segment 10 bases; nucleotides outside the gene matches: 10. The length of the CDR3 is 13 residues. The CDR3 protein is CASRDRMGPKLFF. CDR3 DNA: TGTGCCAGCCGGGACAGAATGGGTCCAAAACTGTTTTTT.

The chain carries TRBV4-1 and TRBJ2-5, with 9 bases lining up with TRBD2. With V trimmed by 3 bases and J by 2 bases, 10 bases remained unmatched. Germline CDR1 and CDR2: MGHRA and YSYEKL. This CDR3 is 17 amino acids long. The CDR3 here is CASSHQDLAGRQETQYF. The CDR3 DNA follows: TGCGCCAGCAGCCACCAGGACCTAGCGGGGCGGCAAGAGACCCAGTACTTC.